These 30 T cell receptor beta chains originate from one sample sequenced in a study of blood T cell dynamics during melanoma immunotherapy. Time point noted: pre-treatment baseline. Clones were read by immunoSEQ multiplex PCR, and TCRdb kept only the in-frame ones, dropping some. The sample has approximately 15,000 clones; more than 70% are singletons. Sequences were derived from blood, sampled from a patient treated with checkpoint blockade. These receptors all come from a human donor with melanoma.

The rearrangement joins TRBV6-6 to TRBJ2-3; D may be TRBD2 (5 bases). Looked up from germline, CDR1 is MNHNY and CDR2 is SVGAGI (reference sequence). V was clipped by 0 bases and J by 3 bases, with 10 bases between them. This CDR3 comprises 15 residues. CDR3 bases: TGTGCCAGCAGTTACTCCGGAACTAGAACAGATACGCAGTATTTT. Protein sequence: CASSYSGTRTDTQYF.

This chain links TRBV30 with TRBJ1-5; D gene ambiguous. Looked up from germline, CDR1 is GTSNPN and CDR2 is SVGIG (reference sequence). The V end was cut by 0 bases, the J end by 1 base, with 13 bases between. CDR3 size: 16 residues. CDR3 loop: CAWSVSPLGSNQPQHF. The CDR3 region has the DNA TGTGCCTGGAGTGTTTCCCCCCTCGGGAGCAATCAGCCCCAGCATTTT. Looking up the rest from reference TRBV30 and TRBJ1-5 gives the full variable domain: SQTIHQWPATLVQPVGSPLSLECTVEGTSNPNLYWYRQAAGRGLQLLFYSVGIGQISSEVPQNLSASRPQDRQFILSSKKLLLSDSGFYLCAWSVSPLGSNQPQHFGDGTRLSIL.

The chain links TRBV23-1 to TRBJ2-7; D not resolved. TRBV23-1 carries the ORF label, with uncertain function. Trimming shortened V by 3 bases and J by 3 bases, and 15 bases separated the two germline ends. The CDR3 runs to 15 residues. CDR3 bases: TGCGCCAGCAGTCACCCCGTTGGGCAGATCTACGAGCAGTACTTC. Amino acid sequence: CASSHPVGQIYEQYF.

The CDR3 loop reads CASSEQRGPFNEQFF. The DNA of the CDR3 is TGTGCCAGCAGTGAACAGCGGGGGCCCTTCAATGAGCAGTTCTTC. J is TRBJ2-1 and V is TRBV2, with 8 bases fitting TRBD2. Germline assignment: CDR1 SNHLY and CDR2 FYNNEI. With 2 bases clipped from V and 6 bases from J, the junction kept 6 bases outside the gene matches. The CDR3 is 15 amino acids.

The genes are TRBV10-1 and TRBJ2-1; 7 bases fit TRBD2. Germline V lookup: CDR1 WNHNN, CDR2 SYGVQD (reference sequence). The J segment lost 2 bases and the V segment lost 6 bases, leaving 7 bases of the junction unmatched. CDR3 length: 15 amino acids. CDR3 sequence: CASSVLAGAYNEQFF. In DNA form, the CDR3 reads TGCGCCAGCAGCGTCCTGGCGGGGGCCTACAATGAGCAGTTCTTC.

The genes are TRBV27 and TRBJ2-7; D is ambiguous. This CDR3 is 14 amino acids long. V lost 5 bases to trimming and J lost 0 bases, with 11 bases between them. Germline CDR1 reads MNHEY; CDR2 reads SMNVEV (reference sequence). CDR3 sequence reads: CASSPAWGSYEQYF. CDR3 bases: TGTGCCAGCAGTCCCGCCTGGGGCTCCTACGAGCAGTACTTC.

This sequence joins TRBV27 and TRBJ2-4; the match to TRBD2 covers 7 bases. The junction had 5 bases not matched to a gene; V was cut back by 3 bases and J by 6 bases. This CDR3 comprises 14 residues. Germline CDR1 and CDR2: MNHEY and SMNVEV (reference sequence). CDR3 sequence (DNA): TGTGCCAGCAGTTTTGTGGCTAGCGGAAACATTCAGTACTTC. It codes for CASSFVASGNIQYF.

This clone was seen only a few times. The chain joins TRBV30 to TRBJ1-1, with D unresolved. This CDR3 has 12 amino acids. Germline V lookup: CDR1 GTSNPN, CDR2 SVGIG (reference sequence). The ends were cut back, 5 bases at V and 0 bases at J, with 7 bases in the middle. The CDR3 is CAWGLMNTEAFF. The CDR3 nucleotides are TGTGCCTGGGGACTTATGAACACTGAAGCTTTCTTT.

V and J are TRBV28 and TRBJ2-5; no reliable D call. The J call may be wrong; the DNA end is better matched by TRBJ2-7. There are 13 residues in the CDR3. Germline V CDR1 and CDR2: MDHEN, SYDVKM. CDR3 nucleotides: TGTGCCAGCAGCTATACGGTTTTCGGCGAGCAGTACTTC. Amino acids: CASSYTVFGEQYF.

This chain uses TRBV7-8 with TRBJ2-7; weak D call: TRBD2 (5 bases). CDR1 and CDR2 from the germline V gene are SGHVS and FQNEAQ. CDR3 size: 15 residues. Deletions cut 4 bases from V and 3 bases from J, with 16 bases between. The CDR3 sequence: CASSSLGNAGYEQYF. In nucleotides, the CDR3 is TGTGCCAGCAGCTCGCTCGGGAACGCCGGCTACGAGCAGTACTTC.

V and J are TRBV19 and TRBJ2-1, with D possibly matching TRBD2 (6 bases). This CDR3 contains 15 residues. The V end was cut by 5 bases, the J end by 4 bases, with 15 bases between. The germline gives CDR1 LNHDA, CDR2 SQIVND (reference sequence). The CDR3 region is CASSFSGTSYNEQFF. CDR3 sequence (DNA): TGTGCCAGTAGTTTTTCCGGGACTTCGTACAATGAGCAGTTCTTC.

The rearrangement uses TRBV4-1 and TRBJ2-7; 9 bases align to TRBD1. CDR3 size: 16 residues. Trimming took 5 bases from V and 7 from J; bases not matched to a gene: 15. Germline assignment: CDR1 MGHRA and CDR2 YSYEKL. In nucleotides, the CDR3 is TGCGCCAGCAGCACCAGATGGGACAGGGAGTTTCGGGAGCAGTACTTC. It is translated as CASSTRWDREFREQYF.

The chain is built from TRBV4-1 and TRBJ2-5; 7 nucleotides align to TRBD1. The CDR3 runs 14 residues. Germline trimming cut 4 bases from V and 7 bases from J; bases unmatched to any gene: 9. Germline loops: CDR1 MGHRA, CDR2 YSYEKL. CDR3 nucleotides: TGCGCCAGCAGCCCTGAGACAGGGTTAGGGACCCAGTACTTC. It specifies CASSPETGLGTQYF.

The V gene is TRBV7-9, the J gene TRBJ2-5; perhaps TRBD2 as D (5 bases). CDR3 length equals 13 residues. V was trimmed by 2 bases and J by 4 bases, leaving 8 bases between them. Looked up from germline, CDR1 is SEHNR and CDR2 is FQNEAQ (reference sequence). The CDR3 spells CASSLTSGETQYF. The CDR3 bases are TGTGCCAGCAGCTTAACTAGTGGAGAGACCCAGTACTTC.

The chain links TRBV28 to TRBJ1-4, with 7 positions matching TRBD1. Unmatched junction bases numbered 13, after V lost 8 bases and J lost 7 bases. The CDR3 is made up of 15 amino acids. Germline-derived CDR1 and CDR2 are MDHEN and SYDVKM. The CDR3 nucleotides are TGTGCCAGCGGGTATAGGGGGCACGGTTCTGAAAAACTGTTTTTT. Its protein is CASGYRGHGSEKLFF.

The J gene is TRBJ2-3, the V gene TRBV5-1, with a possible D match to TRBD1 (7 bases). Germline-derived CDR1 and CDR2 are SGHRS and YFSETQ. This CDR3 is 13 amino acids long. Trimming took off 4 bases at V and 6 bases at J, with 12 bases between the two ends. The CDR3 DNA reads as TGCGCCAGCAGCGGCCAGGGGGGCGATACGCAGTATTTT. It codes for CASSGQGGDTQYF.

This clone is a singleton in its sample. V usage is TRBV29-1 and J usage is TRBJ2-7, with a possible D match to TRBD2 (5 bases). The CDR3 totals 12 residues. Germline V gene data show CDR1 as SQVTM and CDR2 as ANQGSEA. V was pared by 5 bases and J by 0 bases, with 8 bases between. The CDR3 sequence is CSVLGSSYEQYF. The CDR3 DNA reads TGCAGCGTTCTTGGGAGCTCCTACGAGCAGTACTTC.

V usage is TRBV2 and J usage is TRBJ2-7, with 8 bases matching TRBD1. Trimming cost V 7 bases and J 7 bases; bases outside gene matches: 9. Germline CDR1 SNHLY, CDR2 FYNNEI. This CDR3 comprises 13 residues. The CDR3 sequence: CASNDDRGGEQYF. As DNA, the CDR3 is TGTGCCAGCAATGATGACAGGGGCGGGGAGCAGTACTTC.

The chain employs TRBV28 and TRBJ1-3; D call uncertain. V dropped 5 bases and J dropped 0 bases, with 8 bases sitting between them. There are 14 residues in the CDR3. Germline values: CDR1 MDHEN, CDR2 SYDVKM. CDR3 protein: CASSPIASGNTIYF. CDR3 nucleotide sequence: TGTGCCAGCAGTCCAATTGCCTCTGGAAACACCATATATTTT. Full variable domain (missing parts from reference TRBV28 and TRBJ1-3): DVKVTQSSRYLVKRTGEKVFLECVQDMDHENMFWYRQDPGLGLRLIYFSYDVKMKEKGDIPEGYSVSREKKERFSLILESASTNQTSMYLCASSPIASGNTIYFGEGSWLTVV.

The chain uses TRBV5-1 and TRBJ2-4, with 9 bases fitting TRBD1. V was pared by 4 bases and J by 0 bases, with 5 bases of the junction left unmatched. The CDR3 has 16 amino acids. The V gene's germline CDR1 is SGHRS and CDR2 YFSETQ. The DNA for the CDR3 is TGCGCCAGCAGCAAGGACAGGGGTTTAGCCAAAAACATTCAGTACTTC. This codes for CASSKDRGLAKNIQYF.

The CDR3 nucleotides are TGTGCCAGCAGCGTACTAGCGGGGGGGCCGGGCAATGAGCAGTTCTTC. This gives the protein CASSVLAGGPGNEQFF. The genes are TRBV9 and TRBJ2-1; 12 positions agree with TRBD2. The V gene end was trimmed by 1 base and the J gene end by 6 bases; junction bases not matched to a gene: 5. Per the germline V gene, CDR1 is SGDLS and CDR2 is YYNGEE. The CDR3 sequence is 16 residues long.

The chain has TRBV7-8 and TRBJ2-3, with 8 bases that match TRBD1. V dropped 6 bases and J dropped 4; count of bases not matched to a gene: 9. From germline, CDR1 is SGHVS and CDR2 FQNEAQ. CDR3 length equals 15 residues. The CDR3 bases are TGTGCCAGCAGTCCCCCCGACAGGGGACCAGATACGCAGTATTTT. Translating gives CASSPPDRGPDTQYF.

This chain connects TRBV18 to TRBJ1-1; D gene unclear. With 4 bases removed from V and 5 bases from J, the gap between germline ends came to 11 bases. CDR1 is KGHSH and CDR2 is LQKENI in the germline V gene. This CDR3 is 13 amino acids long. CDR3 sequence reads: CASSLQIITEAFF. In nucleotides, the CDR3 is TGTGCCAGCTCACTACAAATCATAACTGAAGCTTTCTTT.

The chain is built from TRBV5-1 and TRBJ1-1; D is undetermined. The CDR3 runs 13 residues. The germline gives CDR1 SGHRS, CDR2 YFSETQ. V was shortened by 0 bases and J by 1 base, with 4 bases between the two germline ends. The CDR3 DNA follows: TGCGCCAGCAGCTTGGGAGCGAACACTGAAGCTTTCTTT. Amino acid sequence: CASSLGANTEAFF.

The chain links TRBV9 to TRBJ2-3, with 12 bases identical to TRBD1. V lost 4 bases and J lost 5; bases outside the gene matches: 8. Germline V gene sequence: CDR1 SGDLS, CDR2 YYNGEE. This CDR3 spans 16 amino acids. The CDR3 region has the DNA TGTGCCAGCAGCCCCCGGGACAGGGGGCATGGAGATACGCAGTATTTT. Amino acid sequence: CASSPRDRGHGDTQYF.

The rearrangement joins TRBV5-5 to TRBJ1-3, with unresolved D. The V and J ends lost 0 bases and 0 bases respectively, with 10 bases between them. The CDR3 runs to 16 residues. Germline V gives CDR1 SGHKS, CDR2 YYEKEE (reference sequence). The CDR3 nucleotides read TGTGCCAGCAGCTTGGGCGGGGTAGACTCTGGAAACACCATATATTTT. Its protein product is CASSLGGVDSGNTIYF.

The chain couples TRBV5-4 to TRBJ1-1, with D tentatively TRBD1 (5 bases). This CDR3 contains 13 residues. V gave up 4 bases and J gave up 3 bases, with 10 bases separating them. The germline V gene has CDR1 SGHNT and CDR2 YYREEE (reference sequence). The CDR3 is CASSPAGYTEAFF. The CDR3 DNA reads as TGTGCCAGCAGCCCAGCAGGGTACACTGAAGCTTTCTTT.

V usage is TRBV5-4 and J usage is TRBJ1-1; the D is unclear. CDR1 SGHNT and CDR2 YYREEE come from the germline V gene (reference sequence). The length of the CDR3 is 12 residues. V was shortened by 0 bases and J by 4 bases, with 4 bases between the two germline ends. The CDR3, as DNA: TGTGCCAGCAGCTTGGGCCTCACTGAAGCTTTCTTT. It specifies CASSLGLTEAFF.

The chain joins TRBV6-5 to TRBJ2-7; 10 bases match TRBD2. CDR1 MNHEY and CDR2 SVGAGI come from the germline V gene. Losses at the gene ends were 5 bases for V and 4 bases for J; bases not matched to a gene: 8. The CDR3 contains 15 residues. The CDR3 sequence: CASSMKRGGEYEQYF. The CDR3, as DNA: TGTGCCAGCAGTATGAAGCGGGGGGGGGAGTACGAGCAGTACTTC.

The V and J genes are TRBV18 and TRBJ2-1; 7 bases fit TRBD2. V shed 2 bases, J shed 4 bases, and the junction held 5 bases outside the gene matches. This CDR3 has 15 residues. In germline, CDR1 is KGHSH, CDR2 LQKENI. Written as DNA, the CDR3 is TGTGCCAGCTCACCAAGGGGAGGGGATTACAATGAGCAGTTCTTC. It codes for CASSPRGGDYNEQFF.